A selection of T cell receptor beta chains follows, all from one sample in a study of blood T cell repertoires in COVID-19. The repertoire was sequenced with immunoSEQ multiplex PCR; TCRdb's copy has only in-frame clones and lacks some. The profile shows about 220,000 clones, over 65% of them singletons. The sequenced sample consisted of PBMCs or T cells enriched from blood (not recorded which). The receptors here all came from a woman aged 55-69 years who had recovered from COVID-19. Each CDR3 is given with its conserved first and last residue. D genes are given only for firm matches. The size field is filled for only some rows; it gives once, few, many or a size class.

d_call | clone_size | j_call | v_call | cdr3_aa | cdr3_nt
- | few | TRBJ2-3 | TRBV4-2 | CASSQERDFTDTQYF | TGTGCCAGCAGCCAAGAGAGGGACTTCACAGATACGCAGTATTTT
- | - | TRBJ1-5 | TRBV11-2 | CASRFPLAENSNQPQHF | TGTGCCAGCAGATTTCCCCTCGCGGAAAATAGCAATCAGCCCCAGCATTTT
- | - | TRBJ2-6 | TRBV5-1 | CASSLVGRSTFSGANVLTF | TGCGCCAGCAGCTTGGTCGGCAGGTCTACCTTCTCTGGGGCCAACGTCCTGACTTTC
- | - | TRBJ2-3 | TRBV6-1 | CASSEALQSGF | TGTGCCAGCAGTGAAGCGCTTCAGAGCGGTTTT
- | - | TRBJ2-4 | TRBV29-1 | CSVVFSAPKNIQYF | TGCAGCGTCGTTTTTAGCGCCCCCAAAAACATTCAGTACTTC
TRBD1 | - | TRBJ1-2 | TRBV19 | CASTRSGQGVGGYTF | TGTGCCAGTACCCGAAGCGGCCAGGGGGTAGGGGGCTACACCTTC
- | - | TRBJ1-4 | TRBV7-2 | CASSLVVQHNEKLFF | TGTGCCAGCAGCTTAGTAGTACAGCATAATGAAAAACTGTTTTTT
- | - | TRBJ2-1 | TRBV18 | CASSPSRDDEQFF | TGTGCCAGCTCCCCTTCGAGGGATGATGAGCAGTTCTTC
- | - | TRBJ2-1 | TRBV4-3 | CASSQVLGLGRHNEQFF | TGCGCCAGCAGCCAAGTCCTTGGGCTTGGTCGCCACAATGAGCAGTTCTTC
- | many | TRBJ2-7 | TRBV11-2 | CASRRGYIFYEQYF | TGTGCCAGCAGAAGGGGCTATATTTTCTACGAGCAGTACTTC
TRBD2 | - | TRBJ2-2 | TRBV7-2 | CASSPTSGGALYTGELFF | TGTGCCAGCAGCCCCACTAGCGGGGGGGCCCTGTACACCGGGGAGCTGTTTTTT
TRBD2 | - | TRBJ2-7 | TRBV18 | CASSKAGGDSYEQYF | TGTGCCAGCTCTAAAGCCGGGGGGGACTCCTACGAGCAGTACTTC
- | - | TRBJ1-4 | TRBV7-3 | CASSLGLANSILFF | TGTGCCAGCAGCTTGGGACTGGCGAATTCTATCCTGTTTTTT
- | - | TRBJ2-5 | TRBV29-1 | CSVEEGGETQYF | TGCAGCGTTGAGGAGGGCGGAGAGACCCAGTACTTC
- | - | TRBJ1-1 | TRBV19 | CASRTLGGEIEAFF | TGTGCCAGTAGGACCCTGGGGGGGGAAATTGAAGCTTTCTTT
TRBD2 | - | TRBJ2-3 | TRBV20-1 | CSASTPSGRVETQYF | TGCAGTGCTAGTACTCCTAGCGGGAGAGTCGAGACGCAGTATTTT
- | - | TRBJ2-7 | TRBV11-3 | CASSLEPGSNEQYF | TGTGCCAGCAGCTTAGAGCCAGGGTCCAACGAGCAGTACTTC
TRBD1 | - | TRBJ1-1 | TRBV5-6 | CASRTGGWNTEAFF | TGTGCCAGCAGGACAGGGGGCTGGAACACTGAAGCTTTCTTT
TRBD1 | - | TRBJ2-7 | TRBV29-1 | CSVYRGSHEQYF | TGCAGCGTTTACAGGGGGTCCCACGAGCAGTACTTC
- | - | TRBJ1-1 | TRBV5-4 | CASSLWHVNTEAFF | TGTGCCAGCAGCTTGTGGCACGTGAACACTGAAGCTTTCTTT
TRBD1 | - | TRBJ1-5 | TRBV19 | CASSIQGGGNQPQHF | TGTGCCAGTAGTATCCAGGGGGGAGGCAATCAGCCCCAGCATTTT
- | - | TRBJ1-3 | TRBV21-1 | CASTGVWGSRSGNTIYF | TGTGCCAGCACCGGAGTTTGGGGCAGCCGCTCTGGAAACACCATATATTTT
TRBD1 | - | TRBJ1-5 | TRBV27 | CASSLSWAGGGQPQHF | TGTGCCAGCAGTTTATCGTGGGCAGGGGGCGGTCAGCCCCAGCATTTT
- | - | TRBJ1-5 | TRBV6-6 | CASRPGSSSNQPQHF | TGTGCCAGCAGGCCCGGGTCTAGCAGCAATCAGCCCCAGCATTTT
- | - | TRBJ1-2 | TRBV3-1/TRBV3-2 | CASSQVGENYGYTF | TGTGCCAGCAGCCAAGTCGGGGAGAACTATGGCTACACCTTC
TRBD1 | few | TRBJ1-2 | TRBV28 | CASTTTGSGYTF | TGTGCCAGCACCACGACAGGGTCAGGCTACACCTTC
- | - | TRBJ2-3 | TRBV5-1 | CASKGGMSQTDTQYF | TGCGCCAGCAAAGGGGGAATGTCTCAAACGGATACGCAGTATTTT
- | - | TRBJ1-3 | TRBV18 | CASSPLDSGSGNTIYF | TGTGCCAGCTCACCTTTGGATTCAGGCTCTGGAAACACCATATATTTT
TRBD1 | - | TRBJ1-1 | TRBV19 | CASRSGQGDTEAFF | TGTGCCAGTAGATCGGGACAGGGGGACACTGAAGCTTTCTTT